The 20 T cell receptor beta chains below all came from one sample that was sequenced in a study of CD8 T cells in Susac syndrome. cDNA came from 0.5 to 1 ug RNA primed by random hexamers. From the immunoSEQ multiplex PCR reads, TCRdb called clonotypes with MiXCR, one entry per CDR3 protein. Seen here are around 71,000 distinct CDR3 sequences, 90% to 95% observed once, and the top ten hold around 0.15%. Material for sequencing was CD4+ T cells from PBMCs. The receptors originated from a human donor with Susac syndrome.

About this clonotype itself: At one end, the junction sequence differs from germline, possibly due to a read error. The chain couples TRBV7-7 to TRBJ2-2; TRBD2 might be the D (6 bases). Germline V gives CDR1 SSHAT, CDR2 FNYEAQ (reference sequence). The CDR3 sequence is 14 residues long. Here the CDR3 reads CASSPGGNTGELFF. The DNA for the CDR3 is TGTGCTAGCAGCCCCGGGGGAAACACCGGGGAGCTGTTTTTT. The complete variable domain, with remaining parts taken from reference TRBV7-7 and TRBJ2-2, reads GAGVSQSPRYKVTKRGQDVTLRCDPISSHATLYWYQQALGQGPEFLTYFNYEAQPDKSGLPSDRFSAERPEGSISTLTIQRTEQRDSAMYRCASSPGGNTGELFFGEGSRLTVL.

This chain links TRBV5-1 with TRBJ2-1; 8 bases align to TRBD2. J lost 11 bases, V lost 0 bases, and 7 bases had no gene match. Germline V lookup: CDR1 SGHRS, CDR2 YFSETQ. This CDR3 region has 14 residues. This chain's CDR3 is CASSLATSGDKQFF. For the CDR3, the DNA is TGCGCCAGCAGCTTGGCAACTAGCGGAGATAAGCAGTTCTTC.

As concerns this clonotype: The junction and the germline gene differ at one end; a read error may be behind it. V usage is TRBV28 and J usage is TRBJ1-3; a possible D gene is TRBD1 (5 bases). The CDR3 runs to 13 residues. Germline CDR1 reads MDHEN; CDR2 reads SYDVKM. CDR3 protein: CLTRLQAGNTIYF. CDR3 coding DNA: TGCCTTACCCGTTTACAGGCTGGAAACACCATATATTTT.

The J gene is TRBJ2-6, the V gene TRBV5-4, with D perhaps TRBD1 (6 bases). Trimming took off 2 bases at V and 0 bases at J, with 12 bases between the two ends. Per the germline V gene, CDR1 is SGHNT and CDR2 is YYREEE (reference sequence). The CDR3 length is 17 residues. Here the CDR3 DNA reads TGTGCCAGCAGCTTCGGGACACCGAACTCTGGGGCCAACGTCCTGACTTTC. Translated: CASSFGTPNSGANVLTF.

The chain is built from TRBV7-9 and TRBJ2-1, with no clear D. Trimming cost V 7 bases and J 0 bases, with 10 bases left between them. This CDR3 contains 14 residues. The germline V gene encodes CDR1 SEHNR and CDR2 FQNEAQ (reference sequence). CDR3 region: CASTPTDSYNEQFF. The CDR3 nucleotides read TGTGCCAGCACCCCAACGGACTCCTACAATGAGCAGTTCTTC.

V and J are TRBV7-2 and TRBJ1-5, with 8 bases fitting TRBD1. Germline CDR1 is SGHTA and CDR2 is FQGNSA. V trimming: 5 bases; J trimming: 7 bases; junction bases outside the gene matches: 4. The CDR3 consists of 13 residues. The CDR3 is CASSTDRAQPQHF. The CDR3 nucleotides are TGTGCCAGCAGCACGGACAGGGCCCAGCCCCAGCATTTT.

The rearrangement uses TRBV5-6 and TRBJ2-7; a possible D gene is TRBD1 (5 bases). V shed 0 bases and J shed 7 bases, with 11 bases lying between them. From germline, CDR1 is SGHDT and CDR2 YYEEEE. The CDR3 runs 13 residues. Written as DNA, the CDR3 is TGTGCCAGCAGCTTGGCCAGGGCAAGGGAGCAGTACTTC. Residues: CASSLARAREQYF.

V usage is TRBV7-6 and J usage is TRBJ2-1; D is unresolved. CDR1 is SGHVS, CDR2 FNYEAQ, per germline. V lost 2 bases, J lost 4 bases, and 12 bases lay in between. There are 15 residues in the CDR3. The CDR3 DNA reads as TGTGCCAGCAGCTTAATTAGTGTGGGTTACAATGAGCAGTTCTTC. This codes for CASSLISVGYNEQFF.

The table lists this clonotype with a count of one. Relative to the germline gene, one junction end is altered; a read error may explain this. The V call is TRBV6-2 or TRBV6-3, the J call TRBJ2-7, with D maybe TRBD1 (6 bases). Germline loops: CDR1 MNHEY, CDR2 SVGEGT. The CDR3 covers 9 residues. The CDR3 DNA reads as TGTGCCAGCATAGGGTCAGGGGACTTC. Residues: CASIGSGDF.

The V gene is TRBV5-1, the J gene TRBJ2-7; D is perhaps TRBD1 (6 bases). Germline V lookup: CDR1 SGHRS, CDR2 YFSETQ. V lost 2 bases, J lost 1 base, and 13 bases lay in between. This CDR3 comprises 15 residues. CDR3 loop: CASSFRDKRSYEQYF. Here the CDR3 DNA reads TGCGCCAGCAGCTTTCGGGACAAACGATCCTACGAGCAGTACTTC.

V gene TRBV2 combines with J gene TRBJ1-2; a weak D match, TRBD1 (5 bases). Between the trimmed V and J ends, which lost 8 bases and 7 bases, there was a span of 23 bases. The germline CDR1 and CDR2 sequences are SNHLY and FYNNEI. The CDR3 runs to 15 residues. This CDR3 reads CASCPQEGVGTGYTF. CDR3 in DNA: TGTGCCAGCTGTCCTCAAGAAGGCGTGGGGACTGGCTACACCTTC.

V gene TRBV7-9 combines with J gene TRBJ1-4, with a possible D match to TRBD1 (6 bases). V gave up 3 bases and J gave up 1 base, with 9 bases separating them. The V gene's germline CDR1 is SEHNR and CDR2 FQNEAQ (reference sequence). The CDR3 spans 15 residues. The CDR3 loop is CASSFRGRTNEKLFF. The DNA for the CDR3 is TGTGCCAGCAGCTTCAGGGGCAGAACTAATGAAAAACTGTTTTTT.

The chain carries TRBV15 and TRBJ2-6, with D tentatively TRBD2 (5 bases). Trimming removed 0 bases from V and 4 bases from J, with 13 bases in between. Germline values: CDR1 LNHNV, CDR2 YYDKDF (reference sequence). CDR3 length: 17 amino acids. The CDR3 sequence is CATSREGGLQGANVLTF. In DNA, the CDR3 is TGTGCCACCAGCAGAGAAGGCGGACTTCAGGGGGCCAACGTCCTGACTTTC.

The chain recombines TRBV28 with TRBJ1-2; no clear D gene. V lost 7 bases, J lost 0 bases, and 9 bases lay in between. CDR1 is MDHEN, CDR2 SYDVKM, per germline. This CDR3 contains 13 residues. The CDR3 nucleotides are TGTGCCAGCACCCCGCAGCCTAACTATGGCTACACCTTC. Amino acids: CASTPQPNYGYTF.

This chain links TRBV19 with TRBJ2-3; TRBD1 might be the D (5 bases). The CDR3 covers 13 residues. V gave up 7 bases and J gave up 10 bases, with 18 bases separating them. In germline, CDR1 is LNHDA, CDR2 SQIVND (reference sequence). Here the CDR3 DNA reads TGTGCCAGTACTAATATAGCAGGGTCGGCGCAGTATTTT. Translation: CASTNIAGSAQYF. Variable domain in full (rest from reference TRBV19 and TRBJ2-3): DGGITQSPKYLFRKEGQNVTLSCEQNLNHDAMYWYRQDPGQGLRLIYYSQIVNDFQKGDIAEGYSVSREKKESFPLTVTSAQKNPTAFYLCASTNIAGSAQYFGPGTRLTVL.

The gene calls are TRBV12-3 or TRBV12-4 and TRBJ2-3; no clear D gene. The ends were cut back, 0 bases at V and 10 bases at J, with 11 bases in the middle. This CDR3 comprises 13 residues. The CDR3 protein is CASSLARASPQYF. For the CDR3, the DNA is TGTGCCAGCAGTTTAGCTCGAGCTTCTCCGCAGTATTTT.

This clonotype has only a few counts. The chain links TRBV11-3 to TRBJ2-1; D gene unclear. Germline lookup yields CDR1 SGHNT and CDR2 YENEEA. V lost 5 bases to trimming and J lost 0 bases, with 5 bases between them. CDR3 length: 13 amino acids. CDR3 protein: CASSGSSYNEQFF. The CDR3 nucleotides are TGTGCCAGCAGCGGAAGCTCCTACAATGAGCAGTTCTTC.

V gene TRBV5-4 combines with J gene TRBJ1-1; possibly TRBD1 for D (5 bases). The V gene's germline CDR1 is SGHNT and CDR2 YYREEE (reference sequence). The ends were cut back, 0 bases at V and 0 bases at J, with 18 bases in the middle. This CDR3 comprises 18 residues. The CDR3 bases are TGTGCCAGCAGCTTGGCTTTAGGGGCAGAGGGCATGAACACTGAAGCTTTCTTT. This sequence encodes CASSLALGAEGMNTEAFF.

The chain employs TRBV7-2 and TRBJ2-3; D call uncertain. Germline CDR1 is SGHTA and CDR2 is FQGNSA. The CDR3 covers 16 residues. V gave up 4 bases and J gave up 5 bases, with 19 bases separating them. The DNA for the CDR3 is TGTGCCAGCAGCTCCTTCGGTGGGCCGGCAGGAGATACGCAGTATTTT. Residues: CASSSFGGPAGDTQYF.

The chain carries TRBV28 and TRBJ1-4; no definite D call. The V gene lost 8 bases and the J gene lost 8 bases, with 12 bases spanning the gap. The CDR3 is made up of 12 amino acids. Germline V gene lookup returns CDR1 MDHEN and CDR2 SYDVKM. For the CDR3, the DNA is TGTGCCAGCGGAACCCAGCTCGAAAAACTGTTTTTT. Protein sequence: CASGTQLEKLFF.